These 10 T cell receptor beta chains share one sample of origin, sequenced in a study of blood T cell repertoires in COVID-19. This table comes from immunoSEQ multiplex PCR, and its TCRdb copy is limited to in-frame clones, with some not included. The sample has 85,000 to 130,000 clones, about 80% seen once. Sequencing was done on a sample of peripheral blood. The receptors here all came from a woman over 75 with active or convalescent COVID-19.

This chain connects TRBV4-1 to TRBJ2-2; D not resolved. CDR3 size: 18 residues. Germline V gene sequence: CDR1 MGHRA, CDR2 YSYEKL. Trimming took 0 bases from V and 5 from J, leaving 19 bases between them. CDR3 coding DNA: TGCGCCAGCAGCCAAGATTCTGGTGGTTACAGAGCAACCGGGGAGCTGTTTTTT. Amino acid sequence: CASSQDSGGYRATGELFF.

The chain joins TRBV7-2 to TRBJ2-2; 9 positions agree with TRBD2. This CDR3 is built from 19 residues. Unmatched junction bases numbered 10, after V lost 1 base and J lost 1 base. Germline values: CDR1 SGHTA, CDR2 FQGNSA. The CDR3 spells CASSLGLAGRMGNTGELFF. The CDR3 DNA reads TGTGCCAGCAGCTTAGGGCTAGCGGGGAGGATGGGGAACACCGGGGAGCTGTTTTTT.

The gene calls are TRBV2 and TRBJ2-1, with 10 nucleotides matching TRBD2. This CDR3 spans 15 amino acids. Germline loops: CDR1 SNHLY, CDR2 FYNNEI. With 4 bases clipped from V and 9 bases from J, the junction kept 9 bases outside the gene matches. CDR3 nucleotide sequence: TGTGCCAGCAGTGCCGGAGCGGGAGGGCCGCTTGAGCAGTTCTTC. This gives the protein CASSAGAGGPLEQFF.

The chain combines TRBV28 with TRBJ2-2; perhaps TRBD1 as D (6 bases). The ends were cut back, 8 bases at V and 3 bases at J, with 13 bases in the middle. The CDR3 runs to 14 residues. Germline CDR1 is MDHEN and CDR2 is SYDVKM. The CDR3 region has the DNA TGTGCCAGCTTGGGGGCCAGGGACACCGGGGAGCTGTTTTTT. This sequence encodes CASLGARDTGELFF.

The chain links TRBV7-3 to TRBJ1-1, with D tentatively TRBD1 (5 bases). The V gene's germline CDR1 is SGHTA and CDR2 FQGTGA. The CDR3 runs to 15 residues. The V end lost 2 bases, the J end lost 0 bases, and 10 bases lay between the germline ends. The CDR3 DNA reads as TGTGCCAGCAGCTTATATGGCAGGGTGAACACTGAAGCTTTCTTT. Translated, it gives CASSLYGRVNTEAFF.

This chain joins TRBV9 and TRBJ2-1, with TRBD2 identical over 14 bases. The ends lost 0 bases at V and 7 bases at J; junction bases unmatched: 6. The CDR3 contains 17 residues. The germline V gene has CDR1 SGDLS and CDR2 YYNGEE. CDR3 sequence (DNA): TGTGCCAGCAGCGTAGTGACTAGCGGGGGGGCGACGAATGAGCAGTTCTTC. Translated: CASSVVTSGGATNEQFF. Combining the CDR3 with reference TRBV9 and TRBJ2-1 gives the whole variable domain DSGVTQTPKHLITATGQRVTLRCSPRSGDLSVYWYQQSLDQGLQFLIQYYNGEERAKGNILERFSAQQFPDLHSELNLSSLELGDSALYFCASSVVTSGGATNEQFFGPGTRLTVL.

This chain joins TRBV27 and TRBJ1-2; 7 nucleotides line up with TRBD1. The CDR3 loop spans 13 amino acids. Germline V CDR1 and CDR2: MNHEY, SMNVEV (reference sequence). With V trimmed by 3 bases and J by 5 bases, 3 bases remained unmatched. Here the CDR3 reads CASSFDRAYGYTF. CDR3 DNA sequence: TGTGCCAGCAGTTTTGACAGGGCGTATGGCTACACCTTC.

This CDR3 reads CSTRFLTGVNEQFF. The CDR3 nucleotides are TGCAGCACCCGATTTTTGACAGGGGTCAATGAGCAGTTCTTC. This chain links TRBV29-1 with TRBJ2-1, with 8 bases aligning to TRBD1. The V gene end was trimmed by 8 bases and the J gene end by 6 bases; junction bases not matched to a gene: 12. The germline gives CDR1 SQVTM, CDR2 ANQGSEA. The CDR3 has 14 amino acids.

This sequence joins TRBV6-2 or TRBV6-3 and TRBJ2-5; 7 bases match TRBD1. This CDR3 contains 15 residues. Germline V lookup: CDR1 MNHEY, CDR2 SVGEGT. With 0 bases clipped from V and 4 bases from J, the junction kept 5 bases outside the gene matches. The CDR3 region is CASSYSRGQPETQYF. As DNA, the CDR3 is TGTGCCAGCAGTTACTCTAGGGGACAGCCAGAGACCCAGTACTTC.

This chain links TRBV29-1 with TRBJ1-1; the D gene is possibly TRBD1 (6 bases). Germline V gene data show CDR1 as SQVTM and CDR2 as ANQGSEA. The CDR3 runs 13 residues. The V end was cut by 7 bases, the J end by 3 bases, with 15 bases between. CDR3 DNA sequence: TGCAGCGCGCATCAGGGGTTCGACACTGAAGCTTTCTTT. Translated, it gives CSAHQGFDTEAFF.